Shown below are 18 T cell receptor beta chains from a single sample sequenced in a study of blood T cell repertoires in COVID-19 (dated by TCRdb to about 2020). Libraries were prepared through the immunoSEQ multiplex PCR assay. TCRdb re-hosts the immuneACCESS table, in-frame sequences only. Its copies lack some clones; in the studies checked, an unresolved V gene accounts for under half of them, and the cause for the rest is not known. The sample has some 130,000 clones on record, around nine tenths of them singletons. Less than 3% of the sample comes from the top ten. Sequences were obtained from peripheral blood. These receptors were collected from a man aged 60-69 years with active or convalescent COVID-19.

This clone was observed a few times. This chain uses TRBV24-1 with TRBJ2-5; 10 bases line up with TRBD1. The germline gives CDR1 KGHDR, CDR2 SFDVKD. This CDR3 is built from 13 residues. After removal of 10 bases from V and 5 bases from J, the junction contained 6 bases not matched to a gene. In nucleotides, the CDR3 is TGTGCCACGGGGGACAGGGGCGGGGAGACCCAGTACTTC. Protein: CATGDRGGETQYF.

V gene TRBV10-3 combines with J gene TRBJ2-7; 8 bases align to TRBD1. CDR3 size: 15 residues. Germline V gene data show CDR1 as ENHRY and CDR2 as SYGVKD. After removal of 10 bases from V and 1 base from J, the junction contained 12 bases not matched to a gene. The CDR3 nucleotides read TGTGCCACAAACCCCGGACAGGGTGAATCCTACGAGCAGTACTTC. This codes for CATNPGQGESYEQYF.

The V and J genes are TRBV9 and TRBJ2-2; D not resolved. This CDR3 region has 12 residues. Trimming removed 0 bases at V and 6 bases at J, with 3 bases between. CDR1 SGDLS and CDR2 YYNGEE come from the germline V gene. CDR3 amino acids: CASSVAAGELFF. CDR3 DNA: TGTGCCAGCAGCGTAGCTGCCGGGGAGCTGTTTTTT.

The chain combines TRBV27 with TRBJ2-3; D ambiguous. This CDR3 comprises 13 residues. V was clipped by 6 bases and J by 2 bases, with 9 bases between them. Germline assignment: CDR1 MNHEY and CDR2 SMNVEV (reference sequence). CDR3 residues: CASRIADTDTQYF. The DNA of the CDR3 is TGTGCCAGCAGGATCGCAGACACAGATACGCAGTATTTT.

The chain combines TRBV30 with TRBJ1-2; D might be TRBD1 (6 bases). Germline V gene lookup returns CDR1 GTSNPN and CDR2 SVGIG (reference sequence). CDR3 length: 14 residues. The ends were cut back, 2 bases at V and 0 bases at J, with 10 bases in the middle. The CDR3 here is CAWSLQGANYGYTF. The CDR3 DNA reads as TGTGCCTGGAGTCTACAGGGTGCTAACTATGGCTACACCTTC.

The genes are TRBV30 and TRBJ1-6, with 7 bases aligning to TRBD1. Germline-derived CDR1 and CDR2 are GTSNPN and SVGIG (reference sequence). This CDR3 region has 15 residues. DNA of the CDR3: TGTGCACGGACAGGCGAGAGGTCCTATAATTCACCCCTCCACTTT. This translates into CARTGERSYNSPLHF.

The gene calls are TRBV7-2 and TRBJ1-2; D call uncertain. The germline V and J ends were trimmed by 6 bases and 2 bases, with 19 bases remaining between them. CDR3 length: 16 amino acids. Looked up from germline, CDR1 is SGHTA and CDR2 is FQGNSA. DNA for the CDR3: TGTGCCAGCAGTCGTAATACCCTCATGGCCAACTATGGCTACACCTTC. It is translated as CASSRNTLMANYGYTF.

CDR3 loop: CASSPETRPGGYTF. DNA for the CDR3: TGCGCCAGCAGCCCGGAAACTCGCCCAGGAGGCTACACCTTC. This chain connects TRBV5-1 to TRBJ1-2; D gene uncertain. V shed 4 bases and J shed 8 bases, with 18 bases lying between them. The CDR3 is 14 amino acids. The germline V gene has CDR1 SGHRS and CDR2 YFSETQ.

The gene calls are TRBV4-3 and TRBJ1-5, with D perhaps matching TRBD1 (6 bases). Germline V gene sequence: CDR1 LGHNA, CDR2 YSLEER. The ends were cut back, 3 bases at V and 5 bases at J, with 14 bases in the middle. There are 15 residues in the CDR3. The CDR3 is CASSQVWGGDQPQHF. The CDR3 region has the DNA TGCGCCAGCAGCCAGGTCTGGGGGGGCGATCAGCCCCAGCATTTT.

V and J are TRBV28 and TRBJ2-3; D possibly corresponds to TRBD2 (6 bases). V was cut by 7 bases and J by 6 bases, with 8 bases left in between. Germline V gives CDR1 MDHEN, CDR2 SYDVKM. This CDR3 has 11 amino acids. CDR3 nucleotides: TGTGCCAGCACTCGGGGGGATACGCAGTATTTT. Translating gives CASTRGDTQYF. Full variable domain (rest looked up from reference TRBV28 and TRBJ2-3): DVKVTQSSRYLVKRTGEKVFLECVQDMDHENMFWYRQDPGLGLRLIYFSYDVKMKEKGDIPEGYSVSREKKERFSLILESASTNQTSMYLCASTRGDTQYFGPGTRLTVL.

This clone was picked up one time. The rearrangement joins TRBV7-2 to TRBJ1-1, with D unresolved. V lost 4 bases and J 1 base, leaving 13 bases between the germline ends. The CDR3 length is 15 residues. CDR1 is SGHTA, CDR2 FQGNSA, per germline. The CDR3 DNA follows: TGTGCCAGCAGCTCCGTCCCTCAGGCGAACACTGAAGCTTTCTTT. Protein product: CASSSVPQANTEAFF.

The CDR3 DNA sequence: TGTGCCAGCAGCCAAGATCGTAAGGGGCGAGCTTTCTTT. This translates into CASSQDRKGRAFF. The chain recombines TRBV3-1 (or the pseudogene TRBV3-2) with TRBJ1-1; D may be TRBD1 (5 bases). The CDR3 spans 13 residues. CDR1 and CDR2 (germline): LGHDT, YNNKEL (reference sequence). The ends were cut back, 0 bases at V and 10 bases at J, with 12 bases in the middle.

The chain uses TRBV28 and TRBJ1-5; TRBD1 might be the D (5 bases). V gave up 1 base and J gave up 2 bases, with 12 bases separating them. CDR3 size: 16 residues. Germline V gene lookup returns CDR1 MDHEN and CDR2 SYDVKM. The DNA for the CDR3 is TGTGCCAGCAGTTTATCGGGGGTATACGGCAATCAGCCCCAGCATTTT. This gives the protein CASSLSGVYGNQPQHF.

The gene calls are TRBV4-3 and TRBJ2-1; D possibly corresponds to TRBD2 (6 bases). CDR1 LGHNA and CDR2 YSLEER come from the germline V gene. The ends were cut back, 2 bases at V and 6 bases at J, with 11 bases in the middle. The CDR3 has 14 residues. The CDR3 protein is CASSQRLDSNEQFF. CDR3 in DNA: TGCGCCAGCAGCCAACGACTAGATTCCAATGAGCAGTTCTTC.

This rearrangement joins TRBV5-6 to TRBJ1-4, with 8 bases identical to TRBD1. Germline lookup yields CDR1 SGHDT and CDR2 YYEEEE. J gave up 5 bases and V 4 bases, and 7 bases lay outside the gene matches. The CDR3 runs to 15 residues. The CDR3 DNA is TGTGCCAGCAGCCTTACAGGGGGGATAAATGAAAAACTGTTTTTT. The encoded protein is CASSLTGGINEKLFF.

This clone occurred a few times. V is TRBV4-1 and J is TRBJ1-1; D uncertain. This CDR3 has 14 amino acids. V dropped 5 bases and J dropped 1 base, with 11 bases sitting between them. Germline CDR1 MGHRA, CDR2 YSYEKL. The CDR3 bases are TGCGCCAGCAGCGGGCCTTTGAGGAACACTGAAGCTTTCTTT. It encodes CASSGPLRNTEAFF.

V and J are TRBV13 and TRBJ2-1, with a weak D call TRBD1 (7 bases). Germline CDR1 and CDR2: PRHDT and FYEKMQ (reference sequence). V shed 6 bases and J shed 2 bases, with 17 bases lying between them. The CDR3 spans 16 residues. In DNA form, the CDR3 reads TGTGCCAGCAGACTGGAGGGGCAGGGGGCCTACAATGAGCAGTTCTTC. Encoded protein: CASRLEGQGAYNEQFF.

The genes are TRBV18 and TRBJ1-4; 10 nucleotides agree with TRBD1. There are 15 residues in the CDR3. With 6 bases clipped from V and 7 bases from J, the junction kept 8 bases outside the gene matches. Germline CDR1 and CDR2: KGHSH and LQKENI. The CDR3: CASSSQTGGSEKLFF. In nucleotides, the CDR3 is TGTGCCAGCTCGTCCCAGACAGGGGGCTCTGAAAAACTGTTTTTT.